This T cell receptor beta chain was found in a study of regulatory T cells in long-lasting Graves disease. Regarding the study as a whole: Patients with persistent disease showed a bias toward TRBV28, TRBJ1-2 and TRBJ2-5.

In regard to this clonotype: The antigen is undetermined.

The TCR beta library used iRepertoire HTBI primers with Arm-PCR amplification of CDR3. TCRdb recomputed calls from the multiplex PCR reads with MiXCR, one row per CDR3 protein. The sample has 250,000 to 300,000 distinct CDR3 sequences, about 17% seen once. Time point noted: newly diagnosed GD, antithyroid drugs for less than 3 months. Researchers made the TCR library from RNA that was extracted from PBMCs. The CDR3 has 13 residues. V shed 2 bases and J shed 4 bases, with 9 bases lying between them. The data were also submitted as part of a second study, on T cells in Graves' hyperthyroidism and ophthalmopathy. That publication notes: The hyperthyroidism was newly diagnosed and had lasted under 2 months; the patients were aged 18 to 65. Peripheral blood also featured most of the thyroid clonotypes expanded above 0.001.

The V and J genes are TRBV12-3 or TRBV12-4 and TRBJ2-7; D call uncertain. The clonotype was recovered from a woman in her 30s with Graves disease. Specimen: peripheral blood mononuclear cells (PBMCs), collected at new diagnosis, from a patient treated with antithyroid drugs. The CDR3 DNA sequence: TGTGCCAGCAGTTTATTCAGGTTATACGAGCAGTACTTC. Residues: CASSLFRLYEQYF.